Detailed here is one T cell receptor beta chain. Its specific antigen is unknown. No much larger clonotype is one base removed from it; base qualities were not supplied. The library was prepared using 5' RACE. TCRdb lists the instrument as Illumina HiSeq 2500. A second roughly 7 to 11 cycle PCR used a sample-barcoded 5' primer and a J-beta primer mix. Each TCR beta cDNA molecule received a unique molecular identifier from a template-switch 5' adaptor carrying 12 random nucleotides. At least 3 million CDR3-containing paired-end reads were obtained from each sample. First-strand cDNA synthesis was performed from all RNA using the Mint cDNA synthesis kit, with priming by a TRBC-specific oligonucleotide. After uracil-DNA glycosylase treatment, a first 18-cycle PCR used universal primers M1SS and BC2_uni_R on all cDNA. In the paper's pipeline: For normalization, 1 million high-quality reads were randomly selected from each sample, with every read carrying a distinct molecular identifier. Reads with shared molecular identifiers were discarded instead of being binned into consensus sequences. MiTCR, run with a Q25 quality threshold and the strictest error-elimination algorithm, handled CDR3 identification, clonotype clustering and error correction. A nonparametric unseen species model using Euler transformation provided a lower-bound estimate of total TCR beta diversity. TCRdb reprocessing: public reads trimmed at Q25 with fastp, clones called with MiXCR, in-frame beta chains kept. Every CDR3 protein is listed once, alongside the most common genes and DNA of its rows. In this record, the V and J calls reflect TCRdb's handling and not the investigators' own analysis. The sample table holds roughly 2 million distinct CDR3 sequences, of which around half were seen once. Around 2.1% of the sample is in the top ten clones.

The data stem from a study of blood T cells in healthy people across ages (dated by TCRdb to between 2014 and 2016). Study-wide context: In model experiments, roughly one uniquely barcoded TCR beta cDNA molecule per two T cells was captured by template switching. To track age-related changes in TCR beta repertoire diversity, the study relied on deep sequencing normalized with unique cDNA molecular identifiers. Four age groups were formed from the donors: young (average about 15 years), middle-aged (around 39), aged (about 68) and long-lived (roughly 81). To avoid experimental bias, donors of different ages were spread randomly across the sequencing lanes. Two additional independent replicas of 1 million unique cDNA reads from the same blood draw were analyzed for two donors (one aged 18 to 29 and one aged 80 or older).

Systemically healthy Caucasian individuals from Russia, 35 to 50 in total and aged about 6 to 95 years, were included as donors. Approximately 10 milliliters of peripheral blood were collected from each donor into EDTA-treated Vacutainer tubes. PBMCs were isolated by Ficoll-Paque density-gradient centrifugation, with at least 6 million obtained per sample. Trizol reagent was used to extract total RNA from the PBMCs, yielding at least 5.5 micrograms per sample. For every donor, an aliquot of PBMCs went through flow cytometry to measure the percentages of naive CD45RAhigh/CD27high T cells. CDR1 and CDR2 (MNHEY, SMNVEV) derive from the germline V gene (reference sequence). V is pared back by 5 bases and J by 3 bases, with 16 bases lying between the germline termini. The CDR3 starts with the cysteine, ends with the phenylalanine, and has 15 residues. The CDR3 DNA has 45 bases and is translated from base 1.

The study at large found these results: Observed TCR beta diversity per million T cells fell roughly linearly with age, and a significant reduction was already apparent by age about 38. The percentage of naive T cells measured by flow cytometry correlated strongly with observed TCR beta diversity. Compared with the aged group, more naive CD4+ T cells, fewer expanded clones and increased TCR diversity were shown by the long-lived group, suggesting age selection. Because the CMV infection status of the donors was unknown, age-related changes in expanded clonotypes may potentially have been confounded. Estimates of total diversity based on one million sequenced T cells were regarded as lower bounds and as underestimates. Bulk unsorted PBMC profiling prevented conclusive comparison of naive and antigen-experienced compartments.

This receptor was taken from a woman between 40 and 55 years old in good health. The receptor chain draws on TRBV27 and TRBJ1-2, with the D gene not confidently named. Sequencing used blood. The DNA reads as follows: TGTGCCAGCAGTAAGCAGGCGTCTGCTTACTATGGCTACACCTTC. Its translation is CASSKQASAYYGYTF.